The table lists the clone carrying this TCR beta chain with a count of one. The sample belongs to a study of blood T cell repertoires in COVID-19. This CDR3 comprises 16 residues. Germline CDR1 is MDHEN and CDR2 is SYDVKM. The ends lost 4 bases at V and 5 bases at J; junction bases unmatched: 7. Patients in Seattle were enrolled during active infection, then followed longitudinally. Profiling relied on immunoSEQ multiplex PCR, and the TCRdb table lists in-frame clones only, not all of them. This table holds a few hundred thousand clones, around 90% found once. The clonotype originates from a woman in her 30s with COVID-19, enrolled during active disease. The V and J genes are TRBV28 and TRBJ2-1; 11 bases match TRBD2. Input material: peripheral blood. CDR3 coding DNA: TGTGCCAGCAGTTCCCCTGGACTAGCGGGTAACAATGAGCAGTTCTTC. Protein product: CASSSPGLAGNNEQFF. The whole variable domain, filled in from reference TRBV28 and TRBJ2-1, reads DVKVTQSSRYLVKRTGEKVFLECVQDMDHENMFWYRQDPGLGLRLIYFSYDVKMKEKGDIPEGYSVSREKKERFSLILESASTNQTSMYLCASSSPGLAGNNEQFFGPGTRLTVL.